This T cell receptor beta chain was profiled in a study of cytomegalovirus exposure and HLA in healthy donors. 60 Vbeta and 13 Jbeta primers were used in PCR. Method: immunoSEQ multiplex PCR; TCRdb's copy keeps in-frame clones and lacks some. This table has roughly 150,000 clones, approximately 71% appearing once. CDR3 length: 16 amino acids. V lost 0 bases to trimming and J lost 0 bases; unmatched junction nucleotides: 3. The V gene's germline CDR1 is SGHRS and CDR2 YFSETQ. The chain links TRBV5-1 to TRBJ2-3; TRBD1 matches at 8 bases. This clonotype originated in a man aged 25 to 40 in good health and CMV-seropositive. The sample comprised PBMCs. Written as DNA, the CDR3 is TGCGCCAGCAGCTTGGGGGGACAGGCTAGCACAGATACGCAGTATTTT. Amino acid sequence: CASSLGGQASTDTQYF.